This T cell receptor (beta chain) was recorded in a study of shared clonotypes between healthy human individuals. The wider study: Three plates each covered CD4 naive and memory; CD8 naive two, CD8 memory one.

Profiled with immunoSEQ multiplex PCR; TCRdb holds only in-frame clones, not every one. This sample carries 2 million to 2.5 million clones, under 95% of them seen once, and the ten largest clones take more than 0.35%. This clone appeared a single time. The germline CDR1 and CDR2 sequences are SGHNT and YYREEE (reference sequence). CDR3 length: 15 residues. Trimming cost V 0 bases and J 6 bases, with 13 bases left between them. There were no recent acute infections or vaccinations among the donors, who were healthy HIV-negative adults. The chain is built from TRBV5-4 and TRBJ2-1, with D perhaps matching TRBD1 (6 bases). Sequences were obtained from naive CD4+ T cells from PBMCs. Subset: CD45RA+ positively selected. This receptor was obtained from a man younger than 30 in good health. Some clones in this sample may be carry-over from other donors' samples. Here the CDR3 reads CASSLEQRTVNEQFF. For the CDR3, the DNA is TGTGCCAGCAGCTTGGAACAGCGGACAGTCAATGAGCAGTTCTTC. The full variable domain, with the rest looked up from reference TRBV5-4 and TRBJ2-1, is ETGVTQSPTHLIKTRGQQVTLRCSSQSGHNTVSWYQQALGQGPQFIFQYYREEENGRGNFPPRFSGLQFPNYSSELNVNALELDDSALYLCASSLEQRTVNEQFFGPGTRLTVL.